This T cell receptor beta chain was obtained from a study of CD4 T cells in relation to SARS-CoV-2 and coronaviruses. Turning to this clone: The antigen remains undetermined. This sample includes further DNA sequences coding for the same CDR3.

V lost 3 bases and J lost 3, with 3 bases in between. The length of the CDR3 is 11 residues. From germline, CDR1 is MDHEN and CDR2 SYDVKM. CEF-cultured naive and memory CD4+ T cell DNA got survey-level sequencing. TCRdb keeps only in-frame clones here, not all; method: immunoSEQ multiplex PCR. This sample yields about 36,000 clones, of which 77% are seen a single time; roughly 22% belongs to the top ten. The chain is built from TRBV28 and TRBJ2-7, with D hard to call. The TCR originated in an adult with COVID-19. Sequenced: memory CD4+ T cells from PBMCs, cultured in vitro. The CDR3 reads CASSFSYEQYF. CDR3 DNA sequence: TGTGCCAGCAGTTTCAGCTACGAGCAGTACTTC.